Below are 24 T cell receptor beta chains sequenced from a single sample in a study of spatial heterogeneity in lung cancer. From the 5' RACE reads, TCRdb called clonotypes with MiXCR, one entry per CDR3 protein. The table has about 95,000 distinct CDR3 sequences, around 10% seen once; the top ten hold about 7%. Time point of the sample: sample taken at primary tumor resection. Researchers sequenced whole RNA taken from tumor, nontumor lung or frozen PBMC without sorting. Sequences were derived from PBMCs, sampled at surgery. These receptors were collected from a male donor with early-stage non-small cell lung cancer.

This clonotype was detected many times. V and J are TRBV20-1 and TRBJ1-2, with D tentatively TRBD1 (6 bases). CDR1 is DFQATT and CDR2 is SNEGSKA in the germline V gene (reference sequence). Trimming pared 0 bases from V and 0 bases from J, leaving 11 bases between. The CDR3 loop spans 15 amino acids. CDR3 bases: TGCAGTGCTAGAGACTCAAGGACAGCTAACTATGGCTACACCTTC. Its translation: CSARDSRTANYGYTF.

This clonotype appeared a few times. The V call is TRBV9, the J call TRBJ2-1; 11 bases are shared with TRBD2. This CDR3 has 15 amino acids. The trim removed 4 bases at V and 6 bases at J, leaving 6 bases unmatched. Germline V gene data show CDR1 as SGDLS and CDR2 as YYNGEE. CDR3 protein: CASSPGLAVVNEQFF. CDR3 bases: TGTGCCAGCAGCCCGGGACTAGCGGTCGTCAATGAGCAGTTCTTC.

This clonotype has more than one count but fewer than ten. The V and J genes are TRBV5-1 and TRBJ2-7; 12 positions match TRBD2. The trim removed 6 bases at V and 3 bases at J, leaving 4 bases unmatched. Germline CDR1 is SGHRS and CDR2 is YFSETQ. CDR3 length equals 14 residues. CDR3 nucleotides: TGCGCCAGCACTGGACTAGCGGGGAACTACGAGCAGTACTTC. The encoded protein is CASTGLAGNYEQYF.

This clonotype came up many times. V usage is TRBV28 and J usage is TRBJ1-5; D is possibly TRBD1 (5 bases). V was cut by 5 bases and J by 0 bases, with 8 bases left in between. CDR1 and CDR2 (germline): MDHEN, SYDVKM. The CDR3 is made up of 14 amino acids. CDR3 nucleotides: TGTGCCAGCAGTGACAGCTATAGCAATCAGCCCCAGCATTTT. Translated, it gives CASSDSYSNQPQHF.

The sample holds one count of this clonotype. The chain recombines TRBV12-5 with TRBJ2-7; either TRBD1 or TRBD2 may supply D (5 bases each). From germline, CDR1 is LGHNT and CDR2 FRNRAP. The CDR3 has 14 residues. Trimming stripped 4 bases from V and 2 bases from J, with 12 bases between. The chain's CDR3 is CASGSGDGAYEQYF. The CDR3 DNA follows: TGTGCTAGTGGTTCTGGGGACGGGGCCTACGAGCAGTACTTC.

The rearrangement links TRBV12-3 or TRBV12-4 to TRBJ2-5, with D unclear. This CDR3 comprises 15 residues. V lost 2 bases and J lost 2, with 12 bases in between. This CDR3 is CASSLTSRRQETQYF. CDR3 bases: TGTGCCAGCAGTTTAACTTCGCGTAGACAAGAGACCCAGTACTTC.

At least ten counts were recorded for this clonotype. The chain links TRBV7-9 to TRBJ1-1; 9 positions match TRBD1. The CDR3 runs 14 residues. Germline CDR1 reads SEHNR; CDR2 reads FQNEAQ (reference sequence). The V and J ends lost 5 bases and 3 bases, in that order; junction bases with no gene match: 4. The CDR3 sequence: CASSLRQGDTEAFF. In DNA, the CDR3 is TGTGCCAGCAGCCTGAGACAGGGGGACACTGAAGCTTTCTTT.

The chain couples TRBV19 to TRBJ2-6; the D gene could be TRBD1 or TRBD2 (6 bases each). Trimming shortened V by 11 bases and J by 0 bases, and 20 bases separated the two germline ends. CDR1 is LNHDA and CDR2 is SQIVND in the germline V gene (reference sequence). CDR3 length: 17 amino acids. The DNA for the CDR3 is TGTGCCTCCCAGGAAGGGGGGACAATCTCTGGGGCCAACGTCCTGACTTTC. This gives the protein CASQEGGTISGANVLTF.

The rearrangement joins TRBV9 to TRBJ2-5; TRBD2 matches 9 bases. Germline V gene lookup returns CDR1 SGDLS and CDR2 YYNGEE. Germline trimming cut 0 bases from V and 2 bases from J; bases unmatched to any gene: 5. This CDR3 has 16 amino acids. The chain's CDR3 is CASSVGASGDQETQYF. The CDR3, as DNA: TGTGCCAGCAGCGTAGGGGCTAGCGGGGATCAAGAGACCCAGTACTTC.

The chain carries TRBV19 and TRBJ1-6; 9 bases match TRBD1. V shed 11 bases and J 9 bases; nucleotides not matched to a gene: 8. This CDR3 comprises 13 residues. Germline loops: CDR1 LNHDA, CDR2 SQIVND (reference sequence). The CDR3 loop is CASRDRVGSPLHF. The DNA of the CDR3 is TGTGCCTCACGGGACAGGGTCGGTTCACCCCTCCACTTT.

This clonotype was counted a few times. The V and J genes are TRBV20-1 and TRBJ2-7, with 9 nucleotides matching TRBD2. Germline-derived CDR1 and CDR2 are DFQATT and SNEGSKA (reference sequence). The CDR3 is 16 amino acids. Losses at the gene ends were 0 bases for V and 2 bases for J; bases not matched to a gene: 8. Here the CDR3 DNA reads TGCAGTGCTAGAGATCGGAGGACTAGCGCTACCTACGAGCAGTACTTC. Its translation: CSARDRRTSATYEQYF.

This clonotype has ten or more counts. In DNA, the CDR3 is TGTGCCAGCAGTCCACAACAGCGGGGCAATCAGCCCCAGCATTTT. Amino acids: CASSPQQRGNQPQHF. The V gene is TRBV27, the J gene TRBJ1-5; D not certain. This CDR3 region has 15 residues. V lost 5 bases, J lost 2 bases, and 13 bases lay in between. The germline V gene encodes CDR1 MNHEY and CDR2 SMNVEV (reference sequence).

This clonotype was counted between two and nine times. The chain recombines TRBV5-1 with TRBJ2-1; no firm D call. Germline V CDR1 and CDR2: SGHRS, YFSETQ. The length of the CDR3 is 15 residues. Trimming shortened V by 1 base and J by 3 bases, and 11 bases separated the two germline ends. CDR3 region: CASSLTDPSYNEQFF. CDR3 coding DNA: TGCGCCAGCAGCTTGACAGACCCAAGCTACAATGAGCAGTTCTTC. Looking up the rest from reference TRBV5-1 and TRBJ2-1 gives the full variable domain: KAGVTQTPRYLIKTRGQQVTLSCSPISGHRSVSWYQQTPGQGLQFLFEYFSETQRNKGNFPGRFSGRQFSNSRSEMNVSTLELGDSALYLCASSLTDPSYNEQFFGPGTRLTVL.

This clonotype has a count of ten or more. This chain connects TRBV9 to TRBJ2-2; a possible D gene is TRBD2 (6 bases). CDR1 SGDLS and CDR2 YYNGEE come from the germline V gene. The CDR3 length is 13 residues. V gave up 4 bases and J gave up 5 bases, with 9 bases separating them. The DNA of the CDR3 is TGTGCCAGCAGCCTGGGGGGAACCGGGGAGCTGTTTTTT. Its translation is CASSLGGTGELFF.

The J gene is TRBJ2-4, the V gene TRBV5-1; TRBD2 might be the D (8 bases). The CDR3 has 16 amino acids. The germline V gene has CDR1 SGHRS and CDR2 YFSETQ. Deletions cut 4 bases from V and 5 bases from J, with 19 bases between. The CDR3 is CASSPTGQAGENIQYF. The CDR3 bases are TGCGCCAGCAGCCCGACAGGGCAAGCGGGGGAAAACATTCAGTACTTC.

V usage is TRBV6-2 or TRBV6-3 and J usage is TRBJ1-5, with no clear D. The CDR3 length is 16 residues. The germline V gene has CDR1 MNHEY and CDR2 SVGEGT. Trimming took off 0 bases at V and 6 bases at J, with 15 bases between the two ends. The DNA of the CDR3 is TGTGCCAGCAGTTACTCGAGGCCAGGTGGGCGTCAGCCCCAGCATTTT. This translates into CASSYSRPGGRQPQHF.

This clonotype appeared many times. This rearrangement joins TRBV5-1 to TRBJ2-3, with D possibly being TRBD2 (6 bases). The germline V gene encodes CDR1 SGHRS and CDR2 YFSETQ. The CDR3 length is 14 residues. The V end was cut by 0 bases, the J end by 2 bases, with 7 bases between. The DNA for the CDR3 is TGCGCCAGCAGCTTGGGCGGGGCCACAGATACGCAGTATTTT. Encoded protein: CASSLGGATDTQYF.

This clonotype was counted many times. The V and J genes are TRBV7-2 and TRBJ2-5; 8 nucleotides line up with TRBD1. This CDR3 contains 15 residues. The ends lost 4 bases at V and 5 bases at J; junction bases unmatched: 9. From germline, CDR1 is SGHTA and CDR2 FQGNSA. The CDR3 protein is CASSWGDRRLETQYF. The DNA of the CDR3 is TGTGCCAGCAGCTGGGGGGACAGGCGATTGGAGACCCAGTACTTC.

This clonotype was detected only a few times. This chain connects TRBV24-1 to TRBJ2-5; D tentatively fits TRBD1 or TRBD2 (6 bases each). CDR3 length: 14 amino acids. The germline V and J ends were trimmed by 6 bases and 3 bases, with 13 bases remaining between them. Germline loops: CDR1 KGHDR, CDR2 SFDVKD. CDR3 region: CATSPLGGEETQYF. The CDR3 DNA is TGTGCCACCAGTCCATTGGGGGGCGAAGAGACCCAGTACTTC.

This clonotype was found a few times. The gene calls are TRBV5-1 and TRBJ2-7; 10 bases map to TRBD1. CDR3 length: 15 residues. V shed 0 bases and J 6 bases; nucleotides not matched to a gene: 6. CDR1 and CDR2 (germline): SGHRS, YFSETQ. This chain's CDR3 is CASSLVGGQGSEQYF. The CDR3 DNA sequence: TGCGCCAGCAGCTTGGTAGGGGGACAGGGGTCCGAGCAGTACTTC.

The genes are TRBV6-2 or TRBV6-3 and TRBJ1-2; D ambiguous. The CDR3 has 17 amino acids. Germline V gene lookup returns CDR1 MNHEY and CDR2 SVGEGT. V was shortened by 5 bases and J by 4 bases, with 23 bases between the two germline ends. The CDR3 region has the DNA TGTGCCAGCAGTCACGAAGGCAGCGCCCGAGTACTCTATGGCTACACCTTC. Protein product: CASSHEGSARVLYGYTF.

This clonotype appeared many times. Here the CDR3 DNA reads TGTGCCAGCAGCTTAGGAAGGGCGAACTCACAGCAAGAGACCCAGTACTTC. This encodes CASSLGRANSQQETQYF. The rearrangement links TRBV11-3 to TRBJ2-5; the D is unclear. The CDR3 is made up of 17 amino acids. Deletions cut 1 base from V and 2 bases from J, with 17 bases between. Germline V CDR1 and CDR2: SGHNT, YENEEA.

This clonotype was seen a few times. The chain carries TRBV3-1 and TRBJ2-2, with 12 bases aligning to TRBD2. There are 17 residues in the CDR3. The germline gives CDR1 LGHDT, CDR2 YNNKEL (reference sequence). V dropped 4 bases and J dropped 4; count of bases not matched to a gene: 7. CDR3 DNA sequence: TGTGCCAGCAGCCTCGGACTAGCGGGAACGGTCACCGGGGAGCTGTTTTTT. Encoded protein: CASSLGLAGTVTGELFF.

Many counts were recorded for this clonotype. The chain recombines TRBV27 with TRBJ2-7; either TRBD1 or TRBD2 may fit D (5 bases each). The ends were cut back, 6 bases at V and 0 bases at J, with 12 bases in the middle. Germline V gene data show CDR1 as MNHEY and CDR2 as SMNVEV (reference sequence). This CDR3 is built from 14 residues. CDR3 DNA: TGTGCCAGCAGCGAAAGGGACCCCTCCTACGAGCAGTACTTC. It encodes CASSERDPSYEQYF.